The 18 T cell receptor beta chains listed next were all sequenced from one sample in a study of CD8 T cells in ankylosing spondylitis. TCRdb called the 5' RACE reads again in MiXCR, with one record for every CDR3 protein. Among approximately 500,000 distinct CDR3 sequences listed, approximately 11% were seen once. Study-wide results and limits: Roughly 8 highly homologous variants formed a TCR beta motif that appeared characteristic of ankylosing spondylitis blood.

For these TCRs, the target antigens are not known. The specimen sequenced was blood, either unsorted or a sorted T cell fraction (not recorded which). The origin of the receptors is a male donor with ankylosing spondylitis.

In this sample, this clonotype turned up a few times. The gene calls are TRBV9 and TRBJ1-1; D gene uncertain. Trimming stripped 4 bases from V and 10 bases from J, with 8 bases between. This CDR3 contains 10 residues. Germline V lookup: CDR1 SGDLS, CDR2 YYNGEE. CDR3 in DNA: TGTGCCAGCAGCCCCGAAACAGCTTTCTTT. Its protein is CASSPETAFF.

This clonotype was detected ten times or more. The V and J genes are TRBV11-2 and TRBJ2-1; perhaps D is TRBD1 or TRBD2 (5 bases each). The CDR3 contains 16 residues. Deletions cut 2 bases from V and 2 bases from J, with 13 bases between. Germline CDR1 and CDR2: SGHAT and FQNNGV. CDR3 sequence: CASSLWAEGPYNEQFF. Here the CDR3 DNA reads TGTGCCAGCAGCTTATGGGCAGAGGGGCCCTACAATGAGCAGTTCTTC.

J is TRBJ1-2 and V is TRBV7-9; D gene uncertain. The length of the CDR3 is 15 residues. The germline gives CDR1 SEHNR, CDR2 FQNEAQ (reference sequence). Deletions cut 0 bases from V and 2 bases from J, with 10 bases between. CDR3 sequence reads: CASSLALTGNYGYTF. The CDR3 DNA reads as TGTGCCAGCAGCTTAGCGCTAACGGGGAACTATGGCTACACCTTC.

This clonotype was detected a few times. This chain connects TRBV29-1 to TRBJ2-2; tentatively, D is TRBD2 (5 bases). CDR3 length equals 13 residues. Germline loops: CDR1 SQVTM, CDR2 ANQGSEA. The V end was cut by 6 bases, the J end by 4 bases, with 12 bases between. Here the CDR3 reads CSVWLGVTGELFF. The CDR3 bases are TGCAGCGTATGGCTCGGGGTCACCGGGGAGCTGTTTTTT.

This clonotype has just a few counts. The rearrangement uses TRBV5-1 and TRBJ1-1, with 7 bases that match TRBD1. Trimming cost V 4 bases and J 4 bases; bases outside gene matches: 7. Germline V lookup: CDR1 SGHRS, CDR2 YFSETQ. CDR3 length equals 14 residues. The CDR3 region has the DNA TGCGCCAGCAGCGCAAATACAGGGGCCACTGAAGCTTTCTTT. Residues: CASSANTGATEAFF.

CDR3 nucleotide sequence: TGTGCCACCAGCAGAGCCCCAGGGTGGTATGGCTACACCTTC. Amino acids: CATSRAPGWYGYTF. The chain combines TRBV15 with TRBJ1-2; weak D call: TRBD1 (5 bases). The CDR3 loop spans 14 amino acids. Trimming cost V 1 base and J 5 bases, with 11 bases left between them. The germline V gene has CDR1 LNHNV and CDR2 YYDKDF (reference sequence).

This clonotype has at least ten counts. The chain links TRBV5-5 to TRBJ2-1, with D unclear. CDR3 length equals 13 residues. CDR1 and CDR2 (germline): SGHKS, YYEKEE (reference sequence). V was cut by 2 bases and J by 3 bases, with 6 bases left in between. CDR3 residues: CASSFVGYNEQFF. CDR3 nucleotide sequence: TGTGCCAGCAGCTTCGTTGGCTACAATGAGCAGTTCTTC.

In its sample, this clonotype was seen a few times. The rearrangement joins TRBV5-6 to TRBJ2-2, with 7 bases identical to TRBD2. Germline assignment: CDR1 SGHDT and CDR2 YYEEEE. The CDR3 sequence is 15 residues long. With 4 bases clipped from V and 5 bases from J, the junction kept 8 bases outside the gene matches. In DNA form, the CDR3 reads TGTGCCAGCAGCATGACTAGCAGAGAAACCGGGGAGCTGTTTTTT. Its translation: CASSMTSRETGELFF.

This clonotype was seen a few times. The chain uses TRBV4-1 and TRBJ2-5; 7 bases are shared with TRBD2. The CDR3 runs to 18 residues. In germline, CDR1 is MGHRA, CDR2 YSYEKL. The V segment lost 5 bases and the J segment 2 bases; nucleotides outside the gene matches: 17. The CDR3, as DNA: TGCGCCAGCAGCAACAGATGGGGGAGGGCGGGGCTACAAGAGACCCAGTACTTC. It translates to CASSNRWGRAGLQETQYF.

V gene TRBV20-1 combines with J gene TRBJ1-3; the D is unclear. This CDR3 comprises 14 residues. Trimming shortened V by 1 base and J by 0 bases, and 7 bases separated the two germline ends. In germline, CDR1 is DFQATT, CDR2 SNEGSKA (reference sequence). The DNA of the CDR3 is TGCAGTGCTAGAGTGGGGTTCTCTGGAAACACCATATATTTT. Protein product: CSARVGFSGNTIYF.

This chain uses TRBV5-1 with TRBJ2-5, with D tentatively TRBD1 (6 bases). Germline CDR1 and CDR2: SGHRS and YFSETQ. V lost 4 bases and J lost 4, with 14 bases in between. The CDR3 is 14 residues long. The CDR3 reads CASSPRGSGETQYF. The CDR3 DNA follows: TGCGCCAGCAGCCCCAGGGGTTCCGGAGAGACCCAGTACTTC.

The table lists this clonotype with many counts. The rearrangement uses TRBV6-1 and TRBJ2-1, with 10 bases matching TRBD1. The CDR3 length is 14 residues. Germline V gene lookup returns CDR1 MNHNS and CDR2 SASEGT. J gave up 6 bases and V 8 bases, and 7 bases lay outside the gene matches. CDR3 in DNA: TGTGCCAGCGCTTCCGGACAGGGGGGCAATGAGCAGTTCTTC. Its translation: CASASGQGGNEQFF.

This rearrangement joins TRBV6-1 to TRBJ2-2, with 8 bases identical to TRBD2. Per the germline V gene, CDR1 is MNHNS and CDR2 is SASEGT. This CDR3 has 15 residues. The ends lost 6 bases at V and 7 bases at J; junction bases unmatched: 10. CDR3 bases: TGTGCCAGCAGCGAACCGGGACTAGTAGTCGGGGAGCTGTTTTTT. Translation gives CASSEPGLVVGELFF.

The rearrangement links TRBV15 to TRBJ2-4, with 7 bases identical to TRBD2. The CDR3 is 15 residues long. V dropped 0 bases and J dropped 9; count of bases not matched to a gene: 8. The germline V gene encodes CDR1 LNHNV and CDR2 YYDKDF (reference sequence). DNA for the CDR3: TGTGCCACCAGCAGAGAGGTGGGAGGGGTAGGCATTCAGTACTTC. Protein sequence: CATSREVGGVGIQYF.

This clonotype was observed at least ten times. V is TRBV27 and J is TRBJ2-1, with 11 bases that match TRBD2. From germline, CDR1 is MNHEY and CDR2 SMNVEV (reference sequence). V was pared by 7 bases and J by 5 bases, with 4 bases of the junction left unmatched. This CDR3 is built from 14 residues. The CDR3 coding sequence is TGTGCCAGCACCAAGACTAGCGGGAACAATGAGCAGTTCTTC. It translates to CASTKTSGNNEQFF.

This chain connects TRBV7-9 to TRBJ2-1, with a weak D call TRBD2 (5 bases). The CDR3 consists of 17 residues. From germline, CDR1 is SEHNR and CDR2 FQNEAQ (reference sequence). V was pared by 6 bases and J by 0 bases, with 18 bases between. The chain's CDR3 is CASSSMEVGSSYNEQFF. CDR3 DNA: TGTGCCAGCAGTTCTATGGAGGTAGGGAGCTCCTACAATGAGCAGTTCTTC.

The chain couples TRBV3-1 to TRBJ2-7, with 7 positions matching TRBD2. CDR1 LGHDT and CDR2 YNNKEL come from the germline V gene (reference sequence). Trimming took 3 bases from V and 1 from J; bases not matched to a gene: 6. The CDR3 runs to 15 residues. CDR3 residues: CASSQTLAASYEQYF. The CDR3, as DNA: TGTGCCAGCAGCCAGACCCTAGCGGCTTCCTACGAGCAGTACTTC.

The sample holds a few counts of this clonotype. The CDR3 coding sequence is TGTGCCAGCACCCTATGGGGGACAGGGTTTTCCTACGAGCAGTACTTC. Its translation is CASTLWGTGFSYEQYF. This chain joins TRBV6-1 and TRBJ2-7; 9 bases are shared with TRBD1. V gave up 7 bases and J gave up 1 base; unmatched junction bases: 11. The CDR3 is 16 amino acids. Germline values: CDR1 MNHNS, CDR2 SASEGT.